The 27 T cell receptor beta chains below come from one sample, sequenced in a study of vaccination and CD4 T cells after COVID-19. No antigen is known for these receptors. Researchers used the Oncomine TCR Beta short-read assay to sequence DNA from cultured CD4+ T cells. TCRdb re-called the PCR reads with MiXCR, one entry per CDR3 protein. The table includes about 25,000 distinct CDR3 sequences, roughly 29% detected once. Time point: late sampling 161 to 241 days after vaccination in a few convalescent patients. Documented treatment: approximately 11-day PBMC culture with coronavirus spike peptide pools or control peptides (ViraFEST assay). Material: CD4+ T cells from blood, cultured in vitro, obtained about 7 months after SARS-CoV-2 vaccination. The receptors shown here come from a human donor who had recovered from COVID-19.

The chain is built from TRBV18 and TRBJ2-5, with 10 positions matching TRBD1. J was trimmed by 4 bases and V by 6 bases; bases with no gene match: 8. The germline V gene encodes CDR1 KGHSH and CDR2 LQKENI. The CDR3 loop spans 15 amino acids. The DNA of the CDR3 is TGTGCCAGCTCCCCAGGACAGGGGGAGAGAGAGACCCAGTACTTC. Its translation is CASSPGQGERETQYF.

The chain employs TRBV6-1 and TRBJ2-1; TRBD2 aligns across 11 bases. Unmatched junction bases numbered 14, after V lost 7 bases and J lost 6 bases. The CDR3 length is 17 residues. Germline V CDR1 and CDR2: MNHNS, SASEGT. This CDR3 reads CASILLAGDFWANEQFF. CDR3 bases: TGTGCCAGCATCCTACTAGCGGGAGATTTCTGGGCCAATGAGCAGTTCTTC.

This clonotype was observed a few times. V usage is TRBV19 and J usage is TRBJ2-7; D is possibly TRBD1 or TRBD2 (5 bases each). Between the trimmed V and J ends, which lost 5 bases and 0 bases, there was a span of 20 bases. The CDR3 is 17 residues long. Germline V lookup: CDR1 LNHDA, CDR2 SQIVND (reference sequence). The CDR3 is CASSGGHRRAASYEQYF. CDR3 DNA sequence: TGTGCCAGTAGTGGAGGACACCGGCGGGCCGCCTCCTACGAGCAGTACTTC. The full variable domain, its missing parts supplied by reference TRBV19 and TRBJ2-7, is DGGITQSPKYLFRKEGQNVTLSCEQNLNHDAMYWYRQDPGQGLRLIYYSQIVNDFQKGDIAEGYSVSREKKESFPLTVTSAQKNPTAFYLCASSGGHRRAASYEQYFGPGTRLTVT.

The chain employs TRBV28 and TRBJ2-1, with TRBD2 matching over 11 bases. V gave up 6 bases and J gave up 4 bases; unmatched junction bases: 8. This CDR3 region has 16 residues. Germline-derived CDR1 and CDR2 are MDHEN and SYDVKM. The CDR3 region is CASRGASGGKYNEQFF. The CDR3 DNA is TGTGCCAGCAGGGGGGCTAGCGGGGGGAAATACAATGAGCAGTTCTTC.

V and J are TRBV5-8 and TRBJ2-7; D is unclear. Trimming took off 0 bases at V and 2 bases at J, with 9 bases between the two ends. CDR1 is SGHTS, CDR2 YDEGEE, per germline. This CDR3 comprises 14 residues. CDR3 in amino acids: CASSLGRVPYEQYF. CDR3 nucleotides: TGTGCCAGCAGCTTGGGAAGGGTCCCCTACGAGCAGTACTTC.

This clonotype was seen more than once but under ten times. The J gene is TRBJ2-1, the V gene TRBV7-6; D ambiguous. The V and J ends lost 5 bases and 7 bases respectively, with 18 bases between them. The CDR3 consists of 15 residues. Looked up from germline, CDR1 is SGHVS and CDR2 is FNYEAQ. The CDR3 DNA is TGTGCCAGCAGCCCCATCCCGAGCTCTATTAATGAGCAGTTCTTC. Translation: CASSPIPSSINEQFF.

This chain connects TRBV6-5 to TRBJ2-7; D unclear. The V end was cut by 2 bases, the J end by 0 bases, with 8 bases between. The germline V gene has CDR1 MNHEY and CDR2 SVGAGI. The CDR3 totals 14 residues. The CDR3 region is CASSYSRSSYEQYF. The CDR3 DNA follows: TGTGCCAGCAGTTACAGCAGGAGCTCCTACGAGCAGTACTTC.

The rearrangement joins TRBV6-2 or TRBV6-3 to TRBJ2-5, with D hard to call. The CDR3 runs to 13 residues. The germline gives CDR1 MNHEY, CDR2 SVGEGT. Trimming left V 2 bases short and J 2 bases short, with 6 bases between. This chain's CDR3 is CASSYGAQETQYF. In nucleotides, the CDR3 is TGTGCCAGCAGTTACGGTGCACAAGAGACCCAGTACTTC.

V and J are TRBV12-3 or TRBV12-4 and TRBJ2-7; unclear D gene. The CDR3 has 12 amino acids. Trimming removed 2 bases at V and 3 bases at J, with 5 bases between. CDR3 bases: TGTGCCAGCAGTTTAAACGGCTACGAGCAGTACTTC. It translates to CASSLNGYEQYF.

This clonotype was observed a handful of times. In nucleotides, the CDR3 is TGTGCCAGCAGCTTAGGGACTAGCGGGAATTCAGATACGCAGTATTTT. Translating gives CASSLGTSGNSDTQYF. The chain couples TRBV7-9 to TRBJ2-3, with TRBD2 matching over 12 bases. The CDR3 covers 16 residues. V shed 1 base, J shed 4 bases, and the junction held 3 bases outside the gene matches. From germline, CDR1 is SEHNR and CDR2 FQNEAQ (reference sequence).

The chain is built from TRBV28 and TRBJ2-5, with D possibly being TRBD1 (7 bases). Per the germline V gene, CDR1 is MDHEN and CDR2 is SYDVKM. V was trimmed by 4 bases and J by 2 bases, leaving 14 bases between them. The CDR3 totals 15 residues. CDR3 DNA sequence: TGTGCCAGCAGTTCGGCGGGACAGAATCAAGAGACCCAGTACTTC. Its translation is CASSSAGQNQETQYF.

This clonotype has more than one count but fewer than ten. For the CDR3, the DNA is TGTGCCAGCAGCCCGTATGGGACTAGCGCCACAGATACGCAGTATTTT. This codes for CASSPYGTSATDTQYF. The chain links TRBV7-9 to TRBJ2-3; 10 bases map to TRBD2. Germline V gene lookup returns CDR1 SEHNR and CDR2 FQNEAQ (reference sequence). V shed 5 bases, J shed 2 bases, and the junction held 7 bases outside the gene matches. The CDR3 has 16 amino acids. Drawing the rest from reference TRBV7-9 and TRBJ2-3, the complete variable domain is DTGVSQNPRHKITKRGQNVTFRCDPISEHNRLYWYRQTLGQGPEFLTYFQNEAQLEKSRLLSDRFSAERPKGSFSTLEIQRTEQGDSAMYLCASSPYGTSATDTQYFGPGTRLTVL.

This rearrangement joins TRBV5-8 to TRBJ1-1, with D tentatively TRBD1 (6 bases). The CDR3 extends over 15 amino acids. Germline assignment: CDR1 SGHTS and CDR2 YDEGEE. Trimming cost V 4 bases and J 6 bases, with 19 bases left between them. CDR3 sequence reads: CASSAGQPVIAEAFF. The CDR3 coding sequence is TGTGCCAGCAGCGCAGGACAGCCGGTAATCGCTGAAGCTTTCTTT.

This rearrangement joins TRBV20-1 to TRBJ2-6; D unclear. V lost 0 bases to trimming and J lost 0 bases, with 21 bases between them. Looked up from germline, CDR1 is DFQATT and CDR2 is SNEGSKA (reference sequence). The CDR3 contains 20 residues. The CDR3 DNA sequence: TGCAGTGCTAGAGATCCATCGAAGACCACTCAGGACTCTGGGGCCAACGTCCTGACTTTC. Protein sequence: CSARDPSKTTQDSGANVLTF.

The CDR3 spells CASSSPRGTQYF. The CDR3 DNA reads TGTGCCAGCAGCTCCCCCAGGGGGACCCAGTACTTC. The chain recombines TRBV7-2 with TRBJ2-5, with D maybe TRBD1 (6 bases). CDR3 length: 12 amino acids. Germline-derived CDR1 and CDR2 are SGHTA and FQGNSA. Trimming pared 4 bases from V and 7 bases from J, leaving 10 bases between.

This chain uses TRBV4-1 with TRBJ2-7; 11 nucleotides agree with TRBD2. From germline, CDR1 is MGHRA and CDR2 YSYEKL. V lost 4 bases, J lost 7 bases, and 9 bases stayed unmatched. This CDR3 is built from 15 residues. The CDR3 reads CASSPILAGGREQYF. The CDR3 nucleotides read TGCGCCAGCAGCCCCATTTTAGCGGGAGGGCGTGAGCAGTACTTC.

This clonotype was seen a handful of times. This rearrangement joins TRBV27 to TRBJ1-1; D might be TRBD1 (5 bases). The CDR3 runs 15 residues. V was trimmed by 2 bases and J by 5 bases, leaving 15 bases between them. From germline, CDR1 is MNHEY and CDR2 SMNVEV (reference sequence). Here the CDR3 DNA reads TGTGCCAGCAGTTTAAGTCTGGGGCGCGGGACTGAAGCTTTCTTT. This translates into CASSLSLGRGTEAFF.

The chain combines TRBV7-2 with TRBJ2-3; tentative D call: TRBD1 (6 bases). CDR3 length: 13 residues. The V gene's germline CDR1 is SGHTA and CDR2 FQGNSA. The germline V and J ends were trimmed by 5 bases and 2 bases, with 8 bases remaining between them. The CDR3 loop reads CASSGQTTDTQYF. The CDR3 nucleotides read TGTGCCAGCAGCGGACAGACCACAGATACGCAGTATTTT.

The rearrangement links TRBV18 to TRBJ1-2; tentative D call: TRBD1 (6 bases). The V end was cut by 6 bases, the J end by 3 bases, with 14 bases between. The CDR3 length is 14 residues. Germline loops: CDR1 KGHSH, CDR2 LQKENI. The CDR3 region has the DNA TGTGCCAGCTCCCCAGGGGTGGAGGACTATGGCTACACCTTC. Translation: CASSPGVEDYGYTF.

V and J are TRBV10-3 and TRBJ1-2, with a tentative D call TRBD1 (5 bases). Germline V CDR1 and CDR2: ENHRY, SYGVKD. The CDR3 is made up of 15 amino acids. Trimming took off 3 bases at V and 8 bases at J, with 19 bases between the two ends. The CDR3 spells CAISDSGKGTSGYTF. Written as DNA, the CDR3 is TGTGCCATCAGTGATTCAGGGAAAGGAACTAGCGGCTACACCTTC.

This clonotype was recorded a few times. The J gene is TRBJ2-5, the V gene TRBV20-1, with TRBD1 as a possible D gene (5 bases). Trimming took 5 bases from V and 1 from J, leaving 14 bases between them. CDR3 length: 14 residues. Germline V gene lookup returns CDR1 DFQATT and CDR2 SNEGSKA (reference sequence). The CDR3 here is CSADPDSIQETQYF. CDR3 nucleotides: TGCAGTGCTGACCCCGACAGCATCCAAGAGACCCAGTACTTC.

This clonotype was recorded a few times. This rearrangement joins TRBV7-9 to TRBJ1-1; no clear D. V was pared by 5 bases and J by 3 bases, with 7 bases between. Germline V gene sequence: CDR1 SEHNR, CDR2 FQNEAQ (reference sequence). The length of the CDR3 is 12 residues. CDR3 amino acids: CASSPFDTEAFF. CDR3 in DNA: TGTGCCAGCAGCCCCTTTGACACTGAAGCTTTCTTT.

This clonotype appeared a few times. The rearrangement links TRBV7-8 to TRBJ2-7; D is perhaps TRBD2 (5 bases). With 7 bases removed from V and 2 bases from J, the gap between germline ends came to 24 bases. The CDR3 extends over 17 amino acids. Germline assignment: CDR1 SGHVS and CDR2 FQNEAQ. The CDR3, as DNA: TGTGCCAGCAACCCTCGGCTGCGGGTGTCGGGTACCTACGAGCAGTACTTC. This translates into CASNPRLRVSGTYEQYF.

This clonotype was counted at least ten times. This chain joins TRBV20-1 and TRBJ2-5, with no clear D. The CDR3 extends over 13 amino acids. Between the trimmed V and J ends, which lost 1 base and 5 bases, there was a span of 11 bases. Germline CDR1 and CDR2: DFQATT and SNEGSKA (reference sequence). CDR3 amino acids: CSARVGFGETQYF. DNA of the CDR3: TGCAGTGCTAGAGTGGGGTTCGGGGAGACCCAGTACTTC.

This clonotype has just a few counts. V and J are TRBV18 and TRBJ2-7; TRBD2 might be the D (5 bases). Germline V lookup: CDR1 KGHSH, CDR2 LQKENI. The V end was cut by 2 bases, the J end by 3 bases, with 14 bases between. The CDR3 runs to 15 residues. CDR3 sequence: CASSPDTRAGYEQYF. The CDR3 nucleotides are TGTGCCAGCTCACCAGATACGCGGGCTGGCTACGAGCAGTACTTC.

The CDR3 is CASSSIPGPYNEQFF. The DNA of the CDR3 is TGTGCCAGCAGTTCAATCCCGGGGCCCTACAATGAGCAGTTCTTC. The V and J genes are TRBV27 and TRBJ2-1; either TRBD1 or TRBD2 may fit D (5 bases each). The CDR3 is 15 amino acids. Trimming took off 4 bases at V and 2 bases at J, with 12 bases between the two ends. CDR1 is MNHEY and CDR2 is SMNVEV in the germline V gene (reference sequence).

The chain joins TRBV19 to TRBJ2-1; 12 bases line up with TRBD2. The CDR3 loop spans 19 amino acids. The V gene end was trimmed by 1 base and the J gene end by 2 bases; junction bases not matched to a gene: 9. Germline loops: CDR1 LNHDA, CDR2 SQIVND (reference sequence). CDR3 sequence (DNA): TGTGCCAGTAGTATAGGCCCGACTAGCGGGAGAGGGGCCTACAATGAGCAGTTCTTC. Encoded protein: CASSIGPTSGRGAYNEQFF.